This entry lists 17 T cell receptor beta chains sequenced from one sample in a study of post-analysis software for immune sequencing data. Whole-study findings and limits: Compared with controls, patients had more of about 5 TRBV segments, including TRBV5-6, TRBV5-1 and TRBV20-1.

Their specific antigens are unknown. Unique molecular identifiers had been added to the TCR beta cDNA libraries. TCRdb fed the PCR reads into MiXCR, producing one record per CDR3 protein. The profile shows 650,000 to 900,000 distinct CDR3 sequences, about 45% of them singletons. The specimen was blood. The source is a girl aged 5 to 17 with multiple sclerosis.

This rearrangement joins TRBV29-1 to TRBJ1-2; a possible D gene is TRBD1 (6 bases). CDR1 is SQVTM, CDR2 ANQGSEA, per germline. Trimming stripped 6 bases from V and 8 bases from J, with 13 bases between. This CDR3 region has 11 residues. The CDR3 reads CSVIDRSGYTF. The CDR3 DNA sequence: TGCAGCGTGATTGACAGGAGCGGCTACACCTTC.

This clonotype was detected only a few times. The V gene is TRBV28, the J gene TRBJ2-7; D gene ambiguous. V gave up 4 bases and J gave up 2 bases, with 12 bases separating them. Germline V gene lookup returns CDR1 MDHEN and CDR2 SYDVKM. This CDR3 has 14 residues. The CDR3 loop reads CASSSWAPPYEQYF. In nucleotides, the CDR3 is TGTGCCAGCAGTTCGTGGGCCCCTCCCTACGAGCAGTACTTC. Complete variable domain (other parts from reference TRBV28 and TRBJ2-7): DVKVTQSSRYLVKRTGEKVFLECVQDMDHENMFWYRQDPGLGLRLIYFSYDVKMKEKGDIPEGYSVSREKKERFSLILESASTNQTSMYLCASSSWAPPYEQYFGPGTRLTVT.

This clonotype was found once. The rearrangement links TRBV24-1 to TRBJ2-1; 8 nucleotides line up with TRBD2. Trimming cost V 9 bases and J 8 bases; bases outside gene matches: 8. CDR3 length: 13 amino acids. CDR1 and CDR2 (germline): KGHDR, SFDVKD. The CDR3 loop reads CATGTSGSHEQFF. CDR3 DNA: TGTGCCACCGGGACTAGTGGTAGTCATGAGCAGTTCTTC.

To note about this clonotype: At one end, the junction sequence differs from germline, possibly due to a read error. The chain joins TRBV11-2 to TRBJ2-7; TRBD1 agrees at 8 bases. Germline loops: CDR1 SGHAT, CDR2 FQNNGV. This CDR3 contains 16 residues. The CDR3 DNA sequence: TGTGCCAGCTCCATGGGGCAGGGGGCATCTGCCTACGAACAGTACTTC. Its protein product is CASSMGQGASAYEQYF.

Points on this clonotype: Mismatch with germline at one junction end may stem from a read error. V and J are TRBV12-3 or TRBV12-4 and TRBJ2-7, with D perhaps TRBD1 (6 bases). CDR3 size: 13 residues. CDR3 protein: CASSLDRTYEQDF. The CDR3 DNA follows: TGTGCCAGCAGTTTGGACAGAACCTATGAGCAGGACTTC.

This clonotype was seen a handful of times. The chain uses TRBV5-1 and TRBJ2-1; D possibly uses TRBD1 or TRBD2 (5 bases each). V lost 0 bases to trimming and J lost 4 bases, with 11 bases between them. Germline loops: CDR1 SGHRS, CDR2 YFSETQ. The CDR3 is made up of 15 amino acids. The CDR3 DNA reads TGCGCCAGCAGCTTGGCCTTTGGGGGATACAATGAGCAGTTCTTC. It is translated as CASSLAFGGYNEQFF.

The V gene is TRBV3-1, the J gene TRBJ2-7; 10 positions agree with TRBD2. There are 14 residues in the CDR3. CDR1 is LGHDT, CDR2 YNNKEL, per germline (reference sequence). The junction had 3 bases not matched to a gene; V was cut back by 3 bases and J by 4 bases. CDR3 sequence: CASSHSSGSYEQYF. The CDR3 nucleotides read TGTGCCAGCAGCCATTCTAGCGGGAGTTACGAGCAGTACTTC.

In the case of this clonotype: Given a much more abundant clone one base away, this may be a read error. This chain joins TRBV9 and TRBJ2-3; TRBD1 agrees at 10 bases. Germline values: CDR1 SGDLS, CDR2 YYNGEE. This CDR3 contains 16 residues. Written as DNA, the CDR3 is TGTGCCGGCAGCCCGCGGGACAGGGGACGCACAGATACGCAGTATTTT. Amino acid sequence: CAGSPRDRGRTDTQYF.

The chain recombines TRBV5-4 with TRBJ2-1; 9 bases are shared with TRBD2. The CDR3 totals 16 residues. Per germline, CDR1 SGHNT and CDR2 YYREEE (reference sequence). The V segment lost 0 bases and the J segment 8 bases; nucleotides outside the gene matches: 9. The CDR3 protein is CASSLERGRAWDEQFF. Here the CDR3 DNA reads TGTGCCAGCAGCTTGGAGCGCGGGAGGGCCTGGGATGAGCAGTTCTTC.

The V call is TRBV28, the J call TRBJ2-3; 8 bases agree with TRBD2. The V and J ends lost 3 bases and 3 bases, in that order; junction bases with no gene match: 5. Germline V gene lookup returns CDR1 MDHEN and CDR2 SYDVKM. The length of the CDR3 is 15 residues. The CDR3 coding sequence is TGTGCCAGCAGTTTGAGCGGGGGTGGGACAGATACGCAGTATTTT. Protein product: CASSLSGGGTDTQYF.

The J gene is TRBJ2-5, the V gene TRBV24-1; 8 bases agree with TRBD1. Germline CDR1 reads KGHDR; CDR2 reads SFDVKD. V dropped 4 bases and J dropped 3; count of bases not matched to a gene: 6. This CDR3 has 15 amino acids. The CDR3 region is CATSDGTGPKETQYF. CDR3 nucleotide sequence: TGTGCCACCAGTGACGGGACAGGACCCAAAGAGACCCAGTACTTC.

CDR3 region: CASSLSGDRRQDEFF. Written as DNA, the CDR3 is TGTGCCAGCAGTTTATCGGGGGACAGGAGGCAAGATGAGTTCTTC. The chain is built from TRBV28 and TRBJ2-1; 8 nucleotides line up with TRBD1. From germline, CDR1 is MDHEN and CDR2 SYDVKM. The CDR3 sequence is 15 residues long. The V and J ends lost 1 base and 14 bases, in that order; junction bases with no gene match: 13.

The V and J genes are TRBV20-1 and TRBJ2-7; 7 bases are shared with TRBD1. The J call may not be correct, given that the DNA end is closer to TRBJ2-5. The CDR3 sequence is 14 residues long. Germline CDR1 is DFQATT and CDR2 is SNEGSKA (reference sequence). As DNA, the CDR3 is TGCAGTTCTCTGGCGGACAGGCTCCAAGAGACCCAGTACTTC. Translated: CSSLADRLQETQYF.

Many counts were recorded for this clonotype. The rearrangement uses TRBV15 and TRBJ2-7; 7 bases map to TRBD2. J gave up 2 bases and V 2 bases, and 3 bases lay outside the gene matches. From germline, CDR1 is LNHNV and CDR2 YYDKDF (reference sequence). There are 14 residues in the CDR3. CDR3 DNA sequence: TGTGCCACCAGCAGACAGCGGGGCACCTACGAGCAGTACTTC. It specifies CATSRQRGTYEQYF.

CDR3 loop: CASSVDGGDIQYF. In nucleotides, the CDR3 is TGTGCCAGCAGCGTAGATGGCGGGGACATTCAGTACTTC. This chain joins TRBV9 and TRBJ2-7; D possibly corresponds to TRBD2 (6 bases). Gene TRBJ2-4 matches the end of the DNA better, so the J call may be wrong. The CDR3 runs to 13 residues. Germline V gene data show CDR1 as SGDLS and CDR2 as YYNGEE.

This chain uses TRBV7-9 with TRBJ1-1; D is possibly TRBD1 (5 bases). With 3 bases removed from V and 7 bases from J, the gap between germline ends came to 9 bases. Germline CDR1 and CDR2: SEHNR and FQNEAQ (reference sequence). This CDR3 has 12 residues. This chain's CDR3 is CASSFTGYEAFF. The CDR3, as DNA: TGTGCCAGCAGCTTTACAGGATATGAAGCTTTCTTT.

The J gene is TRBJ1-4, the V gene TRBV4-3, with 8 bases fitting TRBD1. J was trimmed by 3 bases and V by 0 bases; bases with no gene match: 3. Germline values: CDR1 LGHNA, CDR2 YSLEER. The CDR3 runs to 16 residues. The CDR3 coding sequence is TGCGCCAGCAGCCAAGAAGGGACAGGATCTAATGAAAAACTGTTTTTT. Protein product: CASSQEGTGSNEKLFF.